This TCR beta chain was identified during a study of shared clonotypes between healthy human individuals. The study, taken as a whole, reports: Against clonotypes common to all four donors, non-shared ones had lower generation probabilities.

The CDR3 length is 13 residues. Per the germline V gene, CDR1 is SGHVS and CDR2 is FQNEAQ. Trimming took off 1 base at V and 10 bases at J, with 10 bases between the two ends. Terminally differentiated effector memory CD45RA+ cells were excluded by CCR7 positive selection of CD45RO-negative cells. Concerning this clone itself: What it recognizes is unknown.

Once extracted for a subset, genomic DNA was divided evenly among several immunoSEQ plates. Profiled with immunoSEQ multiplex PCR; TCRdb holds only in-frame clones, not every one. The top ten hold around 1.2% of the sample, which has about 2 million clones, approximately 94% seen once. The sequenced sample consisted of naive CD8+ T cells sorted from blood. V usage is TRBV7-8 and J usage is TRBJ1-4, with D possibly matching TRBD1 (5 bases). This sequence originates from a man younger than 35 in good health. The CDR3 DNA sequence: TGTGCCAGCAGCTTAGAGGGACCGCCAAAACTGTTTTTT. Its translation: CASSLEGPPKLFF.